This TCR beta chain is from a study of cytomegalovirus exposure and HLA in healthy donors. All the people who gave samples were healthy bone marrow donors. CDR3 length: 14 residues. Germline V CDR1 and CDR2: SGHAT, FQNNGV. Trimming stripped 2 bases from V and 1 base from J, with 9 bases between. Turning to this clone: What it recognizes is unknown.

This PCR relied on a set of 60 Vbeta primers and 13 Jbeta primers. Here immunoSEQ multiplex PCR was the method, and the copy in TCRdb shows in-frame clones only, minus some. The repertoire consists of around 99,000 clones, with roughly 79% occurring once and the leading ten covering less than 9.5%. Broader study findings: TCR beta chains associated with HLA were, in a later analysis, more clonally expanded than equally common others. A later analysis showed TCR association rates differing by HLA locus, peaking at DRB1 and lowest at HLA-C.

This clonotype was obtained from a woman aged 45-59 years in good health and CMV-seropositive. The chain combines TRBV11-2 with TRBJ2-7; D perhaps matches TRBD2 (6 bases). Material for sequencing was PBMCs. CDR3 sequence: CASSLRSGSYEQYF. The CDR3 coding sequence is TGTGCCAGCAGCTTACGGAGCGGGTCCTACGAGCAGTACTTC.